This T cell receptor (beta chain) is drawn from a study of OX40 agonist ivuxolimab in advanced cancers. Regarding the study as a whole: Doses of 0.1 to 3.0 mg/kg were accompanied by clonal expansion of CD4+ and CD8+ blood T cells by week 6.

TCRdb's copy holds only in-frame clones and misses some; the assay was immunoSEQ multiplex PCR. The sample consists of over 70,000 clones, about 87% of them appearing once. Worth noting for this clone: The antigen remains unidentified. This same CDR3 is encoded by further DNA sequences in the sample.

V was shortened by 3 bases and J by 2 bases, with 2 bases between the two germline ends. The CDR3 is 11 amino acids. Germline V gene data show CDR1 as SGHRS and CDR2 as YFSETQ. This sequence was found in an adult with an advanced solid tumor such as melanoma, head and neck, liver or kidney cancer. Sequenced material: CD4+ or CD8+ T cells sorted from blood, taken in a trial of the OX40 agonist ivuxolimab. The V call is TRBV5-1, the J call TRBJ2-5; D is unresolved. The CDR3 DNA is TGCGCCAGCAGCTCTCAAGAGACCCAGTACTTC. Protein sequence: CASSSQETQYF.